The sequence of this TCR beta chain was determined in a study of cytomegalovirus exposure and HLA in healthy donors. The CDR3 has 15 amino acids. Looked up from germline, CDR1 is LGHNA and CDR2 is YSLEER. V lost 1 base to trimming and J lost 2 bases; unmatched junction nucleotides: 4. Profiled with immunoSEQ multiplex PCR; TCRdb holds only in-frame clones, not every one. The sample lists roughly 130,000 clones, 88% occurring once. This receptor was taken from a man aged 25 to 45 in good health and CMV-seronegative. The chain carries TRBV4-3 and TRBJ1-2, with 7 bases fitting TRBD1. Source material: PBMCs. The DNA for the CDR3 is TGCGCCAGCAGCCAAGCCGCAGGGGGAAACTATGGCTACACCTTC. Residues: CASSQAAGGNYGYTF.